This TCR beta chain was sequenced during a study of early stage breast cancer tumors. Study-wide context: The ER+/PR+/HER2- tumors included 7 to 9 ductal and four lobular carcinomas. Approximately 10-fold was the mean read coverage per sample. The study's findings and limits: In about 85% of the 16 patients, blood comparison separated tumor from normal breast. Chain pairing and CD4, CD8 or FOXP3 expression were not captured.

Generated by immunoSEQ multiplex PCR, the TCRdb table keeps only in-frame clones and is missing some. The profile shows 8,500 to 10,000 clones, around 78% of them singletons. Comment on this clone: Its antigen is not known.

The clonotype originates from a person in their 40s with breast cancer. Input material: normal breast tissue next to the tumor.

The CDR3 DNA is TGTGCCAGCAGCTTAATGAACACCGGGGAGCTGTTTTTT. This codes for CASSLMNTGELFF. The rearrangement joins TRBV11-2 to TRBJ2-2; D is unclear. Deletions cut 2 bases from V and 1 base from J, with 2 bases between. The CDR3 has 13 amino acids. From germline, CDR1 is SGHAT and CDR2 FQNNGV.